This T cell receptor (beta chain) comes out of a study of cytomegalovirus exposure and HLA in healthy donors (dated by TCRdb to 2017 to 2019). Describing the broader study: An earlier analysis of approximately 550 of the donors reported more than 250 Gb of sequence data and 117 million unique TCR beta sequences from 150 million to 200 million T cells. In the later analysis, no new phenotypic data were used to find candidate immune exposures; instead, reliance was placed on TCR beta sequences and their occurrence across donors. Both class I and class II loci were covered by HLA typing, at four-digit resolution. Among about 400 genotyped donors of the cohort, an average of around 250,000 unique TCR beta nucleotide sequences was sequenced per donor, of which 15% to 20% were non-productive. Genome-wide SNP genotypes for about 55% of the roughly 670 donors were used in a later genetic analysis, which treated that subset as a discovery cohort. To study patterns of TCR occurrence, a later analysis re-analyzed previously published TCR beta repertoires from 700 or so donors and added high-resolution HLA genotyping. Along with the approximately 670-subject first cohort, a separate validation cohort of 120 different subjects was used. Of the approximately 400 genotyped donors, approximately 82% fell in the genetic ancestry cluster associated with self-reported Caucasian donors. Using immunosequencing, the study profiled T cell repertoires from roughly 650 subjects and related those repertoires to cytomegalovirus serostatus. All discovery cohort repertoires had been generated on a single sequencing platform. Five DR-DQ haplotypes were handled as single units for association and clustering, since linkage in the cohort was strong. An early release covering roughly 640 HLA-typed donors comprised 250 to 350 gigabases of sequencing data and approximately 80 million unique TCR sequences. An earlier analysis of around 540 of the donors applied high-throughput TCR beta sequencing to assess whether each TCR beta V gene segment acted as functional or pseudogenic. The study was designed to test whether signatures of past pathogen exposure could be identified by cataloging public T cell receptors. High-throughput TCR immunosequencing, statistical association of individual TCRs with disease status, and machine learning were combined to predict cytomegalovirus infection status. The number of typed donors differed by locus: about 620-640 for A, B, C, DRB1 and DQB1; approximately 530 for DQA1; about 600 for DPA1; and 400 to 480 for DPB1. Donor age, sex, ethnicity and CMV serostatus were collected together with the repertoire data. The full study reports these points: A later analysis found that HLA-associated TCR beta chains were more clonally expanded and had lower generation probabilities than equally common non-associated chains. Because counts were too low, about 17 rarely observed V segments, including chromosome 9 orphons, were excluded from the earlier analysis of 587 of the donors. In the study, approximately 150 TCR beta chains were listed as associated with cytomegalovirus. A cluster of highly shared sequence variants was judged likely to represent a technical artifact of the sequencing pipeline. Several of the top co-occurrence clusters appeared to be linked to parvovirus B19, influenza, CMV and Epstein-Barr virus, according to a later analysis. A further reported finding was that TCR beta sequences accurately predicted the HLA-A and HLA-B alleles for most subjects in the first cohort. According to a later analysis, TCR association rates differed among HLA loci, with DRB1 alleles showing the most associated TCRs and HLA-C alleles showing the fewest. Correlated functional status among segregating V segments might be attributable to linkage disequilibrium, but an unknown experimental factor could not be ruled out. Because HLA typing was missing for some donors at each locus, association tests included only the typed subset. Most TCR sequences were seen in very few donors, while some public TCRs were found in many individuals. In a later analysis, most CMV-associated TCR beta chains were found to appear HLA-restricted, with HLA associations seemingly driven largely by CMV exposure. The classifier was reported to diagnose cytomegalovirus status with high specificity and sensitivity in both the original and validation cohorts. A later genetic analysis reported fewer N-insertions in productive TCRs among donors in an Asian-associated ancestry cluster than the approximately 700-donor mean. At a false discovery rate of 0.05, a later analysis linked under 20,000 TCR beta sequences to specific HLA alleles. Only TCR beta chains were sequenced in this cohort, and the absence of alpha or paired-chain data limited detectable features. An earlier analysis of several hundred of the donors showed that most TCR beta V segments appeared in productive rearrangements either about 87% or about 30% of the time, which broadly matched IMGT annotations. A few of the identified cytomegalovirus-associated TCR beta chains were confirmed in vitro to be specific for cytomegalovirus antigens. Sequencing depth was assumed to be roughly uniform across donors in the presence/absence analyses, though that assumption may not hold. Immune exposure information for the cohort was limited to CMV serostatus. When HLA alleles, especially DR and DQ, strongly co-occurred, TCR associations were difficult to assign to individual alleles. An association between a missense DCLRE1C variant and V-gene and J-gene trimming of TCR beta chains was found in a later genetic analysis and replicated in an independent cohort. Because the 87-base-pair reads could not distinguish some IMGT-functional V segments, including TRBV6-2 and TRBV6-3, those segments were excluded. The authors suggested that the approach could potentially be generalized to other disease states and immunological phenotypes.

Library construction relied on the immunoSEQ multiplex PCR assay. The multiplex PCR relied on a mix of 60 forward primers for TCR Vbeta segments and 13 reverse primers for TCR Jbeta segments. The CDR3 region of rearranged TCR beta genes was amplified from genomic DNA by a multiplex PCR assay. Amplified TCR beta libraries were sequenced as 87-base-pair reads on the Illumina HiSeq System. On the authors' methods: A later analysis counted tens of millions of unique TCR beta chains across the 640 or so repertoires, and some 11 million of these chains were shared by at least two donors. A nearest-neighbor algorithm error-corrected the raw reads and collapsed the reads into unique sequences, merging closely related sequences to remove PCR and sequencing errors. CDR3 sequences were aligned to IMGT reference sequences to assign V, D and J gene segments. For a sequence to be retained, at least a six-nucleotide match to both a V gene segment and a J gene segment was required. Rearrangements were called productive when the CDR3 lacked stop codons and stayed in frame with V and J; all others were non-productive. CDR3 was defined by IMGT convention, running from the second conserved V-encoded cysteine to the conserved J-encoded phenylalanine. The earlier analysis of more than 450 of the donors excluded sequences that lacked an unambiguous match to a single V gene segment. In an earlier analysis of about 590 of the donors, a V segment was called functional when productive rearrangements were above 56.7%, and segregating when the standard deviation between donors exceeded 5%. A statistical classification framework was built to diagnose cytomegalovirus status from the catalog of TCR beta chain sequences. In a later analysis, TCR nucleotide sequences were compared against IMGT/GENE-DB human TR gene sequences so that V and J genes could be assigned. In a later analysis, CDR3 sequences and most-parsimonious VDJ recombination scenarios were assigned using the TCRdist pipeline. A later analysis defined each TCR beta chain by its CDR3 amino acid sequence plus V-gene family, and excluded reads lacking a unique V-gene family. In a later analysis, 450 to 600 highly shared, low-generation-probability nucleotide sequences were removed to address suspected cross-contamination and a sequencing artifact. In a later analysis, a clonal expansion index was calculated for each public chain from normalized within-repertoire ranks of inferred template counts. A later analysis computed generation probabilities with a VDJ recombination model fitted to out-of-frame rearrangements, and checked the results against IGoR. In a later analysis, hypergeometric tests were used to score TCR-TCR, TCR-HLA and TCR-CMV co-occurrence, with a repertoire-size bias correction applied to TCR pairs. In a later analysis, false discovery rates were estimated by permuting HLA or CMV assignments 20 times. In a later analysis, co-occurring TCRs were grouped with DBSCAN, and TCRdist sequence similarity was added when clustering was performed within HLA-allele-positive subsets. Repertoires with fewer than 30,000 or more than 120,000 public chains, plus five repertoires with anomalous nucleotide sharing, were excluded from co-occurrence clustering. In TCRdb, the immuneACCESS table is reduced to in-frame sequences with V and J assigned. These tables do not hold every clone; where another copy was compared, an unresolved V gene accounts for under half, and the others remain unexplained. V and J calls and clone size follow that table, whereas D and trimming were derived from the DNA. The sample table shows roughly 140,000 clones, and roughly 80% are seen once. Of the sample, almost 2.5% falls within the top ten clones.

In total, just over 650 healthy bone marrow donors made up the cohort. At the time of sampling, all cohort members were nominally healthy, though unrecorded immune exposures were likely present. The donor tested CMV seronegative and was one of the 352 seronegative cohort members. A peripheral blood sample was provided by each donor, and peripheral blood mononuclear cells were used for TCR beta sequencing. Genomic DNA was extracted from the blood cell samples with the Qiagen DNeasy Blood Extraction Kit. Worth noting for this clone: Its antigen specificity is not known. Base-call qualities are not available, and no considerably larger clone is one nucleotide away.

The CDR3, from cysteine to phenylalanine, totals 14 residues. Solely the CDR3 DNA is kept, with 42 bases framed from the first base. The germline V gene sets CDR1 to SNHLY and CDR2 to FYNNEI. V loses 5 bases at its end and J loses 3 bases; junction bases beyond the gene matches: 5. Input material: PBMCs. The sequence links TRBV2 to TRBJ2-3, and 7 bases in between align with TRBD1. This TCR was sampled from a boy between 2 and 15 years old in good health and CMV-seronegative. The CDR3 protein sequence reads: CASSPGQTTDTQYF. The sequenced DNA: TGTGCCAGCAGTCCGGGACAGACTACAGATACGCAGTATTTT. With all but the CDR3 taken from the reference TRBV2 and TRBJ2-3 genes, the full variable domain is: EPEVTQTPSHQVTQMGQEVILRCVPISNHLYFYWYRQILGQKVEFLVSFYNNEISEKSEIFDDQFSVERPDGSNFTLKIRSTKLEDSAMYFCASSPGQTTDTQYFGPGTRLTVL.